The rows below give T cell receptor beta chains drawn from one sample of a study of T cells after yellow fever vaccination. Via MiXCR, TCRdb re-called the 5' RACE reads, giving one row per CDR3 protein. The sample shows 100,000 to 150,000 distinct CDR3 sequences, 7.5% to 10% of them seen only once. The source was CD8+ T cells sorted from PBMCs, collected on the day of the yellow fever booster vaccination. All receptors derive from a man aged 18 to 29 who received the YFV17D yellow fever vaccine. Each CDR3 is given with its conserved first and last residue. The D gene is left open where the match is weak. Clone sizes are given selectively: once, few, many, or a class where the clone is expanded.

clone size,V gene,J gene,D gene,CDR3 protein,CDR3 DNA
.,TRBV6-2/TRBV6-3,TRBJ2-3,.,CASQGLITEDIPDTQYF,TGTGCCAGCCAGGGGTTAATTACTGAAGACATCCCGGATACGCAGTATTTT
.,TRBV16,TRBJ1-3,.,CASSQWFEDRPGNTIYF,TGTGCCAGCAGCCAATGGTTTGAGGATCGACCTGGAAACACCATATATTTT
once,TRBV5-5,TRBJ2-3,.,CASAGRAAGTFGTDTQYF,TGTGCCAGCGCAGGACGAGCCGCAGGGACCTTCGGCACAGATACGCAGTATTTT
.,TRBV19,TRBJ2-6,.,CASSVTASGANVLTF,TGTGCCAGTAGCGTCACGGCCTCTGGGGCCAACGTCCTGACTTTC
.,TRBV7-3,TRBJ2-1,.,CASSLIGAGRQFF,TGTGCCAGCAGCTTAATAGGAGCAGGTCGGCAGTTCTTC
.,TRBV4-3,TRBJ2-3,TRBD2,CASSLRGTSGVGDTQYF,TGCGCCAGCAGCCTTCGCGGGACTAGCGGGGTGGGTGATACGCAGTATTTT
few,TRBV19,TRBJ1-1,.,CASSIVPGADTEAFF,TGTGCCAGTAGTATAGTTCCAGGGGCGGACACTGAAGCTTTCTTT
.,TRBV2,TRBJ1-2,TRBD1,CASSGWTGGNYGYTF,TGTGCCAGCAGTGGTTGGACAGGGGGCAACTATGGCTACACCTTC
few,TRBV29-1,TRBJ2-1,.,CSGSRGNNEQFF,TGCAGCGGGAGCAGGGGCAATAATGAGCAGTTCTTC
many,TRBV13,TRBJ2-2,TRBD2,CASSRSGGQSGTGELFF,TGTGCCAGCAGTCGTAGCGGGGGCCAGTCGGGCACCGGGGAGCTGTTTTTT
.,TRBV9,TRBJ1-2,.,CASSPPGQGIYGYTF,TGTGCCAGCAGCCCCCCCGGGCAGGGGATCTATGGCTACACCTTC
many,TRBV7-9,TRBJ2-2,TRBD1,CASSSKDRGGTGELFF,TGTGCCAGCAGTTCGAAGGACAGGGGGGGCACCGGGGAGCTGTTTTTT
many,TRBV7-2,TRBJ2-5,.,CASSLGFVSYPPYF,TGTGCCAGCAGCTTAGGTTTCGTCAGCTACCCCCCGTACTTC
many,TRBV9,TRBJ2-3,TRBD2,CASSVESGGSTDTQYF,TGTGCCAGCAGCGTAGAGAGCGGGGGAAGCACAGATACGCAGTATTTT
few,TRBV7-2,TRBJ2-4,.,CASSFGVLGDIQYF,TGTGCCAGCAGCTTCGGGGTCCTCGGGGACATTCAGTACTTC
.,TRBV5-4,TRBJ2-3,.,CASSLGRWSTDTQYF,TGTGCCAGCAGCTTGGGCCGGTGGAGCACAGATACGCAGTATTTT
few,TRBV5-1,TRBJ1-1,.,CASSPTRSMNTEAFF,TGCGCCAGCAGCCCCACACGGTCGATGAACACTGAAGCTTTCTTT
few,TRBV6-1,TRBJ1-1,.,CASSEGHLEAFF,TGTGCCAGCAGTGAGGGACACCTTGAAGCTTTCTTT
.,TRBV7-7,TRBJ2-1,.,CASSFAANNEQFF,TGTGCTAGCAGCTTTGCGGCCAACAATGAGCAGTTCTTC
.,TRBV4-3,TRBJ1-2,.,CASSQGIEVMFGYTF,TGCGCCAGCAGCCAGGGTATCGAGGTGATGTTTGGCTACACCTTC
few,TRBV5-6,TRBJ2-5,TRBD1,CASSYGTGRQTQYF,TGTGCCAGCAGCTATGGGACAGGGCGCCAGACCCAGTACTTC
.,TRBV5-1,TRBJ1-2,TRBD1,CASSSGQGDDKMYGYTF,TGCGCCAGCAGCTCCGGACAGGGGGATGACAAAATGTATGGCTACACCTTC
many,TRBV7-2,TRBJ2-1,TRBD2,CASSPHYPGGVYNEQFF,TGTGCCAGCAGCCCACACTATCCGGGGGGGGTCTACAATGAGCAGTTCTTC
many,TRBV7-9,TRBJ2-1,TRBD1,CASSLQGATNEQFF,TGTGCCAGCAGCTTACAGGGGGCAACGAATGAGCAGTTCTTC
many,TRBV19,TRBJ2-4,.,CASSYRDLNIQYF,TGTGCCAGTAGTTATCGGGACTTGAACATTCAGTACTTC
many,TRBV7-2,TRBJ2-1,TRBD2,CASSFPLAGGDNEQFF,TGTGCCAGCAGCTTCCCTCTAGCGGGGGGGGACAATGAGCAGTTCTTC
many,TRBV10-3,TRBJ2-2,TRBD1,CALRDSNTGELFF,TGTGCCCTGAGGGACAGCAACACCGGGGAGCTGTTTTTT
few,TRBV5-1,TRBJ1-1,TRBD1,CASSWRDRVNTEAFF,TGCGCCAGCAGCTGGCGGGACAGGGTGAACACTGAAGCTTTCTTT
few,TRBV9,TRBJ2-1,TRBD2,CASSPPRGGGNEQFF,TGTGCCAGCAGCCCGCCGAGGGGCGGGGGGAATGAGCAGTTCTTC
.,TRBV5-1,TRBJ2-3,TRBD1,CASSTRQGITDTQYF,TGCGCCAGCAGCACCCGACAGGGGATTACAGATACGCAGTATTTT
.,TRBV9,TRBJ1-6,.,CASSVDAGYNSPLHF,TGTGCCAGCAGCGTAGATGCAGGGTATAATTCACCCCTCCACTTT
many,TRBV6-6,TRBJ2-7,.,CASSNGESSYEQYF,TGTGCCAGCAGTAACGGGGAGAGCTCCTACGAGCAGTACTTC
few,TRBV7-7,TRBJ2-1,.,CASSLYREANEQFF,TGTGCTAGCAGCTTATACAGGGAGGCTAATGAGCAGTTCTTC
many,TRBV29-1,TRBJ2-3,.,CSVKSVRAMVDTQYF,TGCAGCGTTAAATCGGTCAGGGCCATGGTAGATACGCAGTATTTT
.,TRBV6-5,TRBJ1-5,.,CASRQGLHQPQHF,TGTGCCAGCAGACAGGGATTACATCAGCCCCAGCATTTT
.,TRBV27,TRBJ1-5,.,CASSLQRDGSNQPQHF,TGTGCCAGCAGTTTACAGAGGGATGGTAGCAATCAGCCCCAGCATTTT
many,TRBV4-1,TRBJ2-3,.,CASSQVADTQYF,TGCGCCAGCAGCCAAGTAGCAGATACGCAGTATTTT
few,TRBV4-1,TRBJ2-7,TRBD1,CASSALTGDRGYEQYF,TGCGCCAGCAGCGCCCTTACAGGGGACAGGGGCTACGAGCAGTACTTC
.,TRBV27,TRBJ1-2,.,CASSLFYNYGYTF,TGTGCCAGCAGTTTATTCTACAACTATGGCTACACCTTC
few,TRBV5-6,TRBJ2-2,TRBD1,CASSLWTGKVGELFF,TGTGCCAGCAGCTTGTGGACAGGGAAGGTCGGGGAGCTGTTTTTT
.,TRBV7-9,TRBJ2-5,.,CASMEGGETQYF,TGTGCCAGTATGGAGGGGGGAGAGACCCAGTACTTC
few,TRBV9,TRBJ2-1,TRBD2,CASSISGGAYNEQFF,TGTGCCAGCAGCATTAGCGGGGGGGCCTACAATGAGCAGTTCTTC
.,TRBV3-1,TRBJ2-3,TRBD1,CASSRTGGGTDTQYF,TGTGCCAGCAGCCGAACAGGGGGCGGCACAGATACGCAGTATTTT
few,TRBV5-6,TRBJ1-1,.,CASSFTTGGAFF,TGTGCCAGCAGCTTTACAACAGGAGGGGCTTTCTTT
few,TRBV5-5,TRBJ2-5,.,CASSSTGGWETQYF,TGTGCCAGCAGCTCGACTGGGGGGTGGGAGACCCAGTACTTC
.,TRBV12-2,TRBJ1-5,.,CASPKEGDTRNQPQHF,TGTGCAAGTCCCAAAGAGGGGGACACCCGTAATCAGCCCCAGCATTTT
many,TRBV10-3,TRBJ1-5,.,CAISERDSNQPQHF,TGTGCCATCAGTGAAAGGGATAGCAATCAGCCCCAGCATTTT
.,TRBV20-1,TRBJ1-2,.,CSAPRGRGNYGYTF,TGCAGTGCTCCCCGAGGGAGGGGAAACTATGGCTACACCTTC
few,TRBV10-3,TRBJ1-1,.,CAISESRGAWSTEAFF,TGTGCCATCAGTGAGTCCCGGGGGGCTTGGAGCACTGAAGCTTTCTTT
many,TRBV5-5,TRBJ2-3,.,CASSPNLPRDTQYF,TGTGCCAGCAGCCCCAACCTCCCGAGAGATACGCAGTATTTT
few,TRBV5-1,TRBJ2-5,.,CASSRRDTSPQETQYF,TGCGCCAGCAGCCGGCGGGACACCTCACCCCAAGAGACCCAGTACTTC
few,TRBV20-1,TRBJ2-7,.,CSARGRGGTVAYEQYF,TGCAGTGCTAGAGGGCGGGGAGGGACAGTGGCCTACGAGCAGTACTTC
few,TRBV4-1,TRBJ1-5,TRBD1,CASSQTGKNQPQHF,TGCGCCAGCAGCCAGACAGGGAAGAATCAGCCCCAGCATTTT
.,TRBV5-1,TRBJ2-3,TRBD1,CASSSWTGVRDTQYF,TGCGCCAGCAGCTCATGGACAGGGGTTCGGGATACGCAGTATTTT